The rows below give T cell receptor beta chains drawn from one sample of a study of T cells after yellow fever vaccination. TCRdb itself ran the 5' RACE reads through MiXCR, one entry per CDR3 protein. The table has 600,000 to 750,000 distinct CDR3 sequences, 10% to 15% seen once. Sequences were derived from PBMCs, sampled on the day of the yellow fever booster vaccination. These receptors originate from a man between 25 and 39 years old who received the YFV17D yellow fever vaccine. Each CDR3 is given with its conserved first and last residue. A D gene is named only where the DNA matches it firmly. Expanded clones are given a class, and other clones once, few, many or no size at all.

V	D	size	J	CDR3	DNA
TRBV20-1	TRBD2	once	TRBJ2-7	CSASPGVAGDEQYF	TGCAGTGCTAGCCCCGGGGTAGCGGGGGACGAGCAGTACTTC
TRBV27	.	few	TRBJ2-6	CASGSPDDSGANVLTF	TGTGCCAGCGGGTCTCCAGACGACTCTGGGGCCAACGTCCTGACTTTC
TRBV7-2	.	.	TRBJ1-6	CASSSMIGGYSPLHF	TGTGCCAGCAGTTCAATGATAGGGGGATACTCACCCCTCCACTTT
TRBV12-3/TRBV12-4	.	many	TRBJ2-7	CASRTSGAYEQYF	TGTGCCAGCAGAACAAGCGGAGCCTACGAGCAGTACTTC
TRBV11-2	.	many	TRBJ2-7	CASSEGIKTPTSSYEQYF	TGTGCCAGCAGCGAAGGAATAAAGACGCCGACCAGCTCCTACGAGCAGTACTTC
TRBV7-8	.	.	TRBJ2-3	CASSLGWGLGTDTQYF	TGTGCCAGCAGCCTAGGGTGGGGGCTTGGTACAGATACGCAGTATTTT
TRBV20-1	TRBD2	few	TRBJ2-1	CSARLAGVGKQFF	TGCAGTGCTAGATTAGCGGGAGTAGGGAAACAGTTCTTC
TRBV12-3/TRBV12-4	.	few	TRBJ2-4	CASSFFGGAKNIQYF	TGTGCCAGCAGTTTTTTTGGAGGTGCCAAAAACATTCAGTACTTC
TRBV11-2	.	.	TRBJ2-1	CASNLYGNEQFF	TGTGCCAGCAACCTCTACGGGAATGAGCAGTTCTTC
TRBV24-1	.	few	TRBJ2-1	CATSDEGVGYNEQFF	TGTGCCACCAGTGATGAGGGAGTGGGTTACAATGAGCAGTTCTTC
TRBV28	TRBD1	few	TRBJ1-4	CASSQSKQGAFEKLFF	TGTGCCAGCAGCCAGTCAAAGCAGGGGGCATTTGAAAAACTGTTTTTT
TRBV20-1	.	few	TRBJ2-1	CSARGGSAGEQFF	TGCAGTGCTAGGGGCGGTTCGGCGGGTGAGCAGTTCTTC
TRBV7-9	.	.	TRBJ2-1	CASRSGPEVMENEQFF	TGTGCCAGCAGGTCGGGGCCGGAGGTTATGGAAAATGAGCAGTTCTTC
TRBV5-6	TRBD1	few	TRBJ1-2	CASRRDRGQHYGYTF	TGTGCCAGCAGACGGGACAGGGGGCAACACTATGGCTACACCTTC
TRBV20-1	TRBD2	.	TRBJ2-3	CSALIAGGVDTQYF	TGCAGTGCTCTGATAGCGGGAGGGGTAGATACGCAGTATTTT
TRBV12-3/TRBV12-4	.	few	TRBJ2-2	CASSYRASGSTGELFF	TGTGCCAGCAGTTACAGGGCTAGCGGTTCCACCGGGGAGCTGTTTTTT
TRBV6-1	TRBD2	few	TRBJ2-3	CAARPGLAGWDGTDTQYF	TGTGCAGCGCGCCCGGGACTAGCGGGGTGGGATGGCACAGATACGCAGTATTTT
TRBV6-1	.	few	TRBJ2-4	CASWRASAKNIQYF	TGTGCCAGCTGGAGGGCCTCGGCCAAAAACATTCAGTACTTC
TRBV4-3	.	.	TRBJ1-1	CASSQDSTGVGPEAFF	TGCGCCAGCAGCCAAGATTCAACGGGGGTGGGTCCTGAAGCTTTCTTT
TRBV29-1	TRBD1	.	TRBJ2-1	CSVFRDRFYNEQFF	TGCAGCGTGTTCCGGGACAGGTTTTACAATGAGCAGTTCTTC
TRBV6-2/TRBV6-3	.	few	TRBJ2-7	CASVEEMWAEQYF	TGTGCCAGCGTCGAGGAAATGTGGGCCGAGCAGTACTTC
TRBV19	.	.	TRBJ2-1	CASSIPWRDEQFF	TGTGCCAGTAGTATCCCCTGGCGGGATGAGCAGTTCTTC
TRBV7-9	.	.	TRBJ1-1	CASSPLNMNTEAFF	TGTGCCAGCAGCCCACTCAACATGAACACTGAAGCTTTCTTT
TRBV18	.	few	TRBJ1-4	CASSPGQHEKLFF	TGTGCCAGCTCACCGGGGCAACATGAAAAACTGTTTTTT
TRBV6-5	.	many	TRBJ1-2	CASSYGYGYTF	TGTGCCAGCAGTTATGGTTATGGCTACACCTTC
TRBV20-1	TRBD1	.	TRBJ1-5	CTIRTGNNQPQHF	TGCACCATCCGGACAGGCAACAATCAGCCCCAGCATTTT
TRBV7-8	.	.	TRBJ2-6	CASIFGSGANVLTF	TGTGCCAGCATCTTCGGGTCTGGGGCCAACGTCCTGACTTTC
TRBV12-3/TRBV12-4	.	.	TRBJ1-1	CASTNQLAAEAFF	TGTGCCAGCACCAACCAACTGGCCGCTGAAGCTTTCTTT
TRBV30	.	few	TRBJ1-2	CAWSPGRGAGYTF	TGTGCCTGGAGCCCGGGGAGGGGTGCCGGCTACACCTTC
TRBV29-1	.	many	TRBJ1-1	CSVEARRMPTEAFF	TGCAGCGTTGAGGCCCGACGTATGCCCACTGAAGCTTTCTTT
TRBV13	.	.	TRBJ1-4	CASSRLQNEKLFF	TGTGCCAGCAGCCGCCTACAAAATGAAAAACTGTTTTTT
TRBV12-3/TRBV12-4	TRBD1	few	TRBJ1-2	CASSSKGQGASGYTF	TGTGCCAGCAGTTCGAAGGGACAGGGGGCATCTGGCTACACCTTC
TRBV7-2	.	few	TRBJ1-1	CASSFRKREAFF	TGTGCCAGCAGCTTCCGGAAAAGGGAAGCTTTCTTT
TRBV5-1	.	few	TRBJ1-1	CASSLGIGGMAFF	TGCGCCAGCAGCTTAGGGATCGGGGGAATGGCTTTCTTT
TRBV7-9	.	.	TRBJ2-7	CASSTGRPNEQYF	TGTGCCAGCAGCACCGGACGGCCTAACGAGCAGTACTTC
TRBV15	.	few	TRBJ2-6	CATRSGLGANVLTF	TGTGCCACCAGGTCCGGGTTGGGGGCCAACGTCCTGACTTTC
TRBV30	.	few	TRBJ1-1	CAWRPSPYKMNTEAFF	TGTGCCTGGAGACCTTCTCCCTATAAGATGAACACTGAAGCTTTCTTT
TRBV18	TRBD1	few	TRBJ1-1	CASSRGQAMNTEAFF	TGTGCCAGCTCACGCGGACAGGCAATGAACACTGAAGCTTTCTTT
TRBV4-2	.	few	TRBJ2-1	CASSQVGLSGAYNEQFF	TGTGCCAGCAGCCAAGTTGGGCTTAGCGGAGCATACAATGAGCAGTTCTTC
TRBV10-2	TRBD2	.	TRBJ2-5	CASSNLAGGGETQYF	TGCGCCAGCAGTAATCTAGCGGGAGGGGGAGAGACCCAGTACTTC
TRBV7-2	.	many	TRBJ2-3	CASTLRDGGNTQYF	TGTGCCAGCACCCTAAGGGACGGAGGAAACACGCAGTATTTT
TRBV5-1	.	.	TRBJ2-3	CASSVPRQQLGSYGAKPADTQYF	TGCGCCAGCAGTGTCCCGCGCCAGCAGCTTGGAAGTTACGGCGCCAAACCCGCAGATACGCAGTATTTT
TRBV6-4	TRBD1	.	TRBJ1-1	CASSGPGGTEAFF	TGTGCCAGCAGTGGTCCAGGGGGGACTGAAGCTTTCTTT
TRBV5-1	TRBD1	.	TRBJ2-7	CASSTTGQVSYEQYF	TGCGCCAGCAGCACTACCGGACAGGTTTCCTACGAGCAGTACTTC
TRBV5-1	TRBD2	few	TRBJ2-3	CASSFAGASTDTQYF	TGCGCCAGCAGCTTTGCGGGAGCTAGCACAGATACGCAGTATTTT
TRBV9	.	.	TRBJ2-7	CASSVSGEPTYEQYF	TGTGCCAGCAGCGTATCAGGGGAGCCAACCTACGAGCAGTACTTC
TRBV15	.	.	TRBJ2-7	CATSRDDYEQYF	TGTGCCACCAGCAGAGATGACTACGAGCAGTACTTC
TRBV20-1	.	few	TRBJ2-7	CSASADEQYF	TGCAGTGCTAGTGCGGACGAGCAGTACTTC
TRBV5-1	.	few	TRBJ2-7	CASSLVPAGGTNSYEQYF	TGCGCCAGCAGCTTGGTCCCAGCTGGCGGGACCAACTCCTACGAGCAGTACTTC
TRBV12-3/TRBV12-4	.	few	TRBJ1-1	CASSPGTVGGAFF	TGTGCCAGCAGTCCTGGGACCGTCGGAGGGGCTTTCTTT
TRBV5-1	TRBD2	many	TRBJ2-7	CASSGGLAATYEQYF	TGCGCCAGCAGCGGGGGACTAGCGGCCACCTACGAGCAGTACTTC
TRBV12-3/TRBV12-4	.	few	TRBJ2-4	CASSLLAKKVAKNIQYF	TGTGCCAGCAGTTTACTAGCAAAGAAAGTAGCCAAAAACATTCAGTACTTC
TRBV6-5	.	.	TRBJ1-2	CASTDGAGYTF	TGTGCCAGCACTGACGGAGCGGGCTACACCTTC